Below, one TCR beta chain is given with its context. This specimen belongs to a study of CD8 T cells in Susac syndrome. This CDR3 contains 9 residues. Deletions cut 6 bases from V and 8 bases from J, with 4 bases between. Random hexamers were used to reverse transcribe the RNA input (about 0.5 to 1 ug). Via MiXCR, TCRdb re-called the immunoSEQ multiplex PCR reads, giving one row per CDR3 protein. This repertoire shows 150,000 to 200,000 distinct CDR3 sequences, 90% to 95% found once; its top ten account for about 0.09%. The chain is built from TRBV12-3 or TRBV12-4 and TRBJ1-1; D not resolved. The sequence derives from a human donor with multiple sclerosis. The specimen sequenced was CD4+ T cells from PBMCs. The CDR3 loop is CASREEAFF. DNA of the CDR3: TGTGCCAGCAGAGAAGAAGCTTTCTTT.